The 32 T cell receptor beta chains presented below share a single source sample, sequenced in a study of blood T cell repertoires in COVID-19. Libraries were prepared by immunoSEQ multiplex PCR; TCRdb keeps only in-frame clonotypes and omits some of them. The sample consists of about 280,000 clones, about 87% of them appearing once. Material: PBMCs or T cells enriched from blood (not recorded which). The receptors were gathered from a woman younger than 45 with acute COVID-19.

The chain has TRBV5-4 and TRBJ2-1; no firm D call. The CDR3 loop spans 13 amino acids. Deletions cut 4 bases from V and 5 bases from J, with 10 bases between. CDR1 is SGHNT and CDR2 is YYREEE in the germline V gene (reference sequence). This chain's CDR3 is CASSLNSDNEQFF. In nucleotides, the CDR3 is TGTGCCAGCAGCCTAAATAGTGACAATGAGCAGTTCTTC.

The CDR3 region has the DNA TGTGCCAGCAGTTCGGGACAGGGACCCTACGAGCAGTACTTC. Translation gives CASSSGQGPYEQYF. The V and J genes are TRBV27 and TRBJ2-7; TRBD1 matches at 9 bases. V was pared by 4 bases and J by 2 bases, with 3 bases of the junction left unmatched. The germline gives CDR1 MNHEY, CDR2 SMNVEV (reference sequence). The CDR3 is made up of 14 amino acids.

The chain joins TRBV4-3 to TRBJ2-3; D remains ambiguous. The length of the CDR3 is 17 residues. V was clipped by 0 bases and J by 0 bases, with 13 bases between them. Germline-derived CDR1 and CDR2 are LGHNA and YSLEER. The CDR3 spells CASSQEVSETSTDTQYF. The CDR3 DNA reads TGCGCCAGCAGCCAAGAGGTATCGGAGACTAGCACAGATACGCAGTATTTT.

V gene TRBV15 combines with J gene TRBJ2-3; the D gene is possibly TRBD2 (5 bases). The CDR3 runs to 18 residues. Per the germline V gene, CDR1 is LNHNV and CDR2 is YYDKDF (reference sequence). Trimming shortened V by 0 bases and J by 2 bases, and 18 bases separated the two germline ends. In DNA, the CDR3 is TGTGCCACCAGCAGAGATGCTAGCTGGGCAGCTCCCACAGATACGCAGTATTTT. Amino acid sequence: CATSRDASWAAPTDTQYF.

This chain connects TRBV6-5 to TRBJ2-7, with D perhaps TRBD1 (5 bases). Trimming removed 4 bases at V and 1 base at J, with 14 bases between. Germline CDR1 MNHEY, CDR2 SVGAGI. The length of the CDR3 is 15 residues. The CDR3: CASSFSQAPSYEQYF. The CDR3 coding sequence is TGTGCCAGCAGTTTTTCACAGGCCCCTTCCTACGAGCAGTACTTC.

As DNA, the CDR3 is TGTGCCAGCAGGGCGACTAGCGGGGGAGGGGAGACCCAGTACTTC. Its translation: CASRATSGGGETQYF. The rearrangement uses TRBV6-5 and TRBJ2-5, with TRBD2 matching 12 bases. Germline V gives CDR1 MNHEY, CDR2 SVGAGI. This CDR3 has 15 amino acids. V shed 6 bases and J 5 bases; nucleotides not matched to a gene: 7.

The rearrangement joins TRBV21-1 to TRBJ2-1; the DNA was not used to check the table's D call, TRBD2. TRBV21-1 is a pseudogene segment. The CDR3 runs 16 residues. DNA for the CDR3: TGTGCCAGCAGCAAAGTGGGGCGGGAGGGCCGGAATGAGCAGTTCTTC. Translating it yields CASSKVGREGRNEQFF.

J is TRBJ1-5 and V is TRBV28, with 7 positions matching TRBD1. CDR3 length equals 15 residues. Trimming took 5 bases from V and 2 from J; bases not matched to a gene: 6. From germline, CDR1 is MDHEN and CDR2 SYDVKM. CDR3: CASSLHGTGNQPQHF. CDR3 nucleotides: TGTGCCAGCAGTCTCCACGGGACAGGCAATCAGCCCCAGCATTTT.

This chain links TRBV7-9 with TRBJ2-7; D perhaps matches TRBD2 (5 bases). The CDR3 has 19 amino acids. Germline-derived CDR1 and CDR2 are SEHNR and FQNEAQ (reference sequence). The V end lost 0 bases, the J end lost 7 bases, and 28 bases lay between the germline ends. For the CDR3, the DNA is TGTGCCAGCAGCTTAGCCCCTGGTTTGGGAAGGGAAGGAAGAGGGGAGCAGTACTTC. It codes for CASSLAPGLGREGRGEQYF.

The CDR3 nucleotides read TGTGCCAGCAGTTCCCAATCAGACAACAATGAGCAGTTCTTC. Protein sequence: CASSSQSDNNEQFF. This rearrangement joins TRBV28 to TRBJ2-1; D is unresolved. The CDR3 has 14 residues. Germline V gives CDR1 MDHEN, CDR2 SYDVKM. Trimming pared 4 bases from V and 5 bases from J, leaving 12 bases between.

This chain joins TRBV4-1 and TRBJ1-4; D is unresolved. V was clipped by 2 bases and J by 5 bases, with 3 bases between them. Germline V gene data show CDR1 as MGHRA and CDR2 as YSYEKL. CDR3 length equals 12 residues. CDR3 DNA: TGCGCCAGCAGCCAAACAAATGAAAAACTGTTTTTT. It is translated as CASSQTNEKLFF.

This chain's CDR3 is CASSQGQGSNSPLHF. In DNA form, the CDR3 reads TGTGCCAGCAGCCAAGGACAGGGTAGTAATTCACCCCTCCACTTT. This chain uses TRBV3-1 (or the pseudogene TRBV3-2) with TRBJ1-6, with 7 bases that match TRBD1. Germline lookup yields CDR1 LGHDT and CDR2 YNNKEL (reference sequence). This CDR3 region has 15 residues. V dropped 1 base and J dropped 6; count of bases not matched to a gene: 3.

CDR3 region: CASRSGDFVYEQYF. The CDR3, as DNA: TGTGCCAGCCGGTCAGGGGATTTCGTCTACGAGCAGTACTTC. This sequence joins TRBV27 and TRBJ2-7; tentative D call: TRBD1 (6 bases). CDR1 and CDR2 (germline): MNHEY, SMNVEV (reference sequence). The CDR3 is 14 amino acids. V was clipped by 8 bases and J by 3 bases, with 17 bases between them.

The count of this clone is one. The chain has TRBV29-1 and TRBJ2-7; 8 bases align to TRBD2. The CDR3 length is 13 residues. Unmatched junction bases numbered 8, after V lost 4 bases and J lost 6 bases. Germline V CDR1 and CDR2: SQVTM, ANQGSEA. CDR3 nucleotides: TGCAGCGTTGTCGGGAGGGACCTCGCCGAGCAGTACTTC. Translated: CSVVGRDLAEQYF.

The sample holds one count of this clone. The chain carries TRBV29-1 and TRBJ2-2; 8 positions agree with TRBD1. V shed 7 bases, J shed 6 bases, and the junction held 1 base outside the gene matches. The germline V gene has CDR1 SQVTM and CDR2 ANQGSEA. This CDR3 spans 11 amino acids. CDR3 nucleotide sequence: TGCAGCGGGGGACAGGCCGGGGAGCTGTTTTTT. Translation gives CSGGQAGELFF.

The chain employs TRBV29-1 and TRBJ2-7, with 10 nucleotides matching TRBD2. Per the germline V gene, CDR1 is SQVTM and CDR2 is ANQGSEA. V dropped 6 bases and J dropped 0; count of bases not matched to a gene: 2. The CDR3 is 13 amino acids. The DNA of the CDR3 is TGCAGCGTCACTAGCGGGACCTCCTACGAGCAGTACTTC. This codes for CSVTSGTSYEQYF.

V gene TRBV13 combines with J gene TRBJ2-7; perhaps TRBD1 as D (5 bases). In germline, CDR1 is PRHDT, CDR2 FYEKMQ (reference sequence). V was clipped by 4 bases and J by 4 bases, with 23 bases between them. This CDR3 spans 17 amino acids. The CDR3 here is CASSSTGAGTWHYEQYF. CDR3 in DNA: TGTGCCAGCAGCTCTACTGGGGCCGGTACTTGGCATTACGAGCAGTACTTC.

J is TRBJ2-3 and V is TRBV7-9; D is unresolved. The CDR3 contains 15 residues. Germline CDR1 and CDR2: SEHNR and FQNEAQ (reference sequence). V gave up 6 bases and J gave up 0 bases, with 13 bases separating them. Here the CDR3 reads CASSHRDTSTDTQYF. CDR3 sequence (DNA): TGTGCCAGCAGTCACCGAGACACTAGCACAGATACGCAGTATTTT. Full variable domain (missing parts from reference TRBV7-9 and TRBJ2-3): DTGVSQNPRHKITKRGQNVTFRCDPISEHNRLYWYRQTLGQGPEFLTYFQNEAQLEKSRLLSDRFSAERPKGSFSTLEIQRTEQGDSAMYLCASSHRDTSTDTQYFGPGTRLTVL.

The rearrangement links TRBV19 to TRBJ2-1; 10 bases align to TRBD2. V lost 3 bases and J lost 7; bases outside the gene matches: 9. Germline V CDR1 and CDR2: LNHDA, SQIVND (reference sequence). This CDR3 region has 16 residues. The DNA of the CDR3 is TGTGCCAGTAGTATTAGTGCTAGCGGGAGTGTAAATGAGCAGTTCTTC. This codes for CASSISASGSVNEQFF.

This chain uses TRBV19 with TRBJ1-3; TRBD1 aligns across 8 bases. Germline CDR1 is LNHDA and CDR2 is SQIVND (reference sequence). V lost 0 bases to trimming and J lost 2 bases; unmatched junction nucleotides: 9. The CDR3 runs 18 residues. The CDR3: CASSIDRTGRVPGNTIYF. The CDR3, as DNA: TGTGCCAGTAGTATAGATAGGACAGGGCGCGTTCCTGGAAACACCATATATTTT.

V usage is TRBV28 and J usage is TRBJ2-1; 12 nucleotides match TRBD1. Germline V gives CDR1 MDHEN, CDR2 SYDVKM. The V segment lost 5 bases and the J segment 1 base; nucleotides outside the gene matches: 12. The CDR3 is 19 residues long. The CDR3 sequence is CASSPWDRGRGWSYNEQFF. CDR3 nucleotide sequence: TGTGCCAGCAGTCCTTGGGACAGGGGGCGAGGTTGGTCCTACAATGAGCAGTTCTTC.

This sequence joins TRBV4-2 and TRBJ2-7; 13 bases are shared with TRBD2. The V segment lost 4 bases and the J segment 2 bases; nucleotides outside the gene matches: 5. The CDR3 has 16 amino acids. The V gene's germline CDR1 is LGHNA and CDR2 YNFKEQ. CDR3 loop: CASSRLAGGLTYEQYF. Here the CDR3 DNA reads TGTGCCAGCAGCCGACTAGCGGGAGGCCTCACCTACGAGCAGTACTTC.

This clone was observed a single time. The rearrangement uses TRBV3-1 (or the pseudogene TRBV3-2) and TRBJ2-2; possibly TRBD2 for D (6 bases). The CDR3 contains 14 residues. Germline-derived CDR1 and CDR2 are LGHDT and YNNKEL (reference sequence). Between the trimmed V and J ends, which lost 6 bases and 4 bases, there was a span of 12 bases. Here the CDR3 reads CASSLLGGTGELFF. CDR3 in DNA: TGTGCCAGCAGTCTCCTGGGGGGCACCGGGGAGCTGTTTTTT.

This chain links TRBV10-3 with TRBJ1-6, with 7 bases identical to TRBD1. The CDR3 has 15 amino acids. Trimming took 3 bases from V and 7 from J; bases not matched to a gene: 6. The germline gives CDR1 ENHRY, CDR2 SYGVKD. CDR3 DNA: TGTGCCATCAGTGAACAGGGGACAAGCAATTCACCCCTCCACTTT. Translating it yields CAISEQGTSNSPLHF.

The chain joins TRBV9 to TRBJ1-2; 12 bases fit TRBD1. CDR3 length: 16 residues. Per germline, CDR1 SGDLS and CDR2 YYNGEE. V trimming: 0 bases; J trimming: 6 bases; junction bases outside the gene matches: 6. CDR3 nucleotide sequence: TGTGCCAGCAGCGTAGAACCGGGACAGGGGGCTGATGGCTACACCTTC. Translation gives CASSVEPGQGADGYTF.

The chain links TRBV28 to TRBJ1-2; 7 nucleotides align to TRBD1. Trimming cost V 2 bases and J 5 bases; bases outside gene matches: 8. Germline V gene sequence: CDR1 MDHEN, CDR2 SYDVKM. This CDR3 contains 15 residues. DNA of the CDR3: TGTGCCAGCAGTTTACCCCCCGGGACAGTGTATGGCTACACCTTC. Translation: CASSLPPGTVYGYTF.

The V call is TRBV6-5, the J call TRBJ1-6; D is perhaps TRBD1 (5 bases). V lost 2 bases, J lost 0 bases, and 8 bases lay in between. The CDR3 covers 16 residues. Germline V lookup: CDR1 MNHEY, CDR2 SVGAGI. CDR3 amino acids: CASSYRGVSYNSPLHF. CDR3 DNA: TGTGCCAGCAGTTACAGGGGCGTCTCCTATAATTCACCCCTCCACTTT.

This clone came up a few times. The chain recombines TRBV18 with TRBJ2-1, with TRBD2 matching over 12 bases. The CDR3 covers 16 residues. Per germline, CDR1 KGHSH and CDR2 LQKENI. V dropped 0 bases and J dropped 8; count of bases not matched to a gene: 5. This CDR3 is CASSPPTSGRVYEQFF. The CDR3 DNA sequence: TGTGCCAGCTCACCACCGACTAGCGGGAGAGTGTATGAGCAGTTCTTC. Full variable domain (remainder filled in from reference TRBV18 and TRBJ2-1): NAGVMQNPRHLVRRRGQEARLRCSPMKGHSHVYWYRQLPEEGLKFMVYLQKENIIDESGMPKERFSAEFPKEGPSILRIQQVVRGDSAAYFCASSPPTSGRVYEQFFGPGTRLTVL.

V and J are TRBV19 and TRBJ2-2, with 8 bases matching TRBD2. With 3 bases clipped from V and 3 bases from J, the junction kept 3 bases outside the gene matches. The CDR3 is made up of 15 amino acids. The germline V gene encodes CDR1 LNHDA and CDR2 SQIVND (reference sequence). In DNA, the CDR3 is TGTGCCAGTAGTATGCGGGGGGCCCACACCGGGGAGCTGTTTTTT. Translated, it gives CASSMRGAHTGELFF.

The chain has TRBV27 and TRBJ2-2; D possibly corresponds to TRBD2 (6 bases). Germline V gene data show CDR1 as MNHEY and CDR2 as SMNVEV (reference sequence). This CDR3 has 17 amino acids. The ends were cut back, 4 bases at V and 3 bases at J, with 18 bases in the middle. Written as DNA, the CDR3 is TGTGCCAGCAGTTCCGAGTGGGGGGTTCGGGACACCGGGGAGCTGTTTTTT. This sequence encodes CASSSEWGVRDTGELFF.

V is TRBV27 and J is TRBJ2-7; TRBD1 is a possible D gene (5 bases). The CDR3 totals 14 residues. Trimming stripped 2 bases from V and 3 bases from J, with 11 bases between. CDR1 is MNHEY, CDR2 SMNVEV, per germline (reference sequence). CDR3: CASSLRQGSYEQYF. CDR3 sequence (DNA): TGTGCCAGCAGTTTAAGGCAGGGAAGCTACGAGCAGTACTTC.

Only one count was recorded for this clone. The chain employs TRBV28 and TRBJ2-5; 14 nucleotides match TRBD2. Trimming removed 5 bases from V and 5 bases from J; junction bases left unmatched: 13. CDR3 size: 18 residues. Germline-derived CDR1 and CDR2 are MDHEN and SYDVKM. CDR3 sequence reads: CASSATSGRAAESETQYF. CDR3 in DNA: TGTGCCAGCAGTGCGACTAGCGGGAGGGCGGCTGAGTCGGAGACCCAGTACTTC. Full variable domain (missing parts from reference TRBV28 and TRBJ2-5): DVKVTQSSRYLVKRTGEKVFLECVQDMDHENMFWYRQDPGLGLRLIYFSYDVKMKEKGDIPEGYSVSREKKERFSLILESASTNQTSMYLCASSATSGRAAESETQYFGPGTRLLVL.